The entry that follows covers one T cell receptor beta chain sequence. Its antigen is as yet unknown. V lost 1 base, J lost 4 bases, and 10 bases lay in between. Germline values: CDR1 SEHNR, CDR2 FQNEAQ (reference sequence). CDR3 length equals 14 residues. These data are taken from a study of T cell responses to AZD1222 COVID-19 vaccine. Study information: Investigators merged groups given second doses at roughly 4 or roughly 12 weeks. Study findings and constraints: Just 5 or 6 AZD1222 recipients tested seropositive at baseline. Clonal diversity was possibly underestimated; the donors were predominantly white British and more often female. Nearly half of the spike-specific TCRs reportedly recognize variant regions that carry no mutations.

Clones were read by immunoSEQ multiplex PCR, and TCRdb kept only the in-frame ones, dropping some. The sample lists around 94,000 clones, around 82% occurring once. The material sequenced was peripheral blood, taken on day 0 of AZD1222 vaccination. This chain connects TRBV7-9 to TRBJ1-2; D call uncertain. The receptor comes from an adult in good health. The CDR3 DNA sequence: TGTGCCAGCAGCTTAGTAATCGGCCCCTATGGCTACACCTTC. Its translation is CASSLVIGPYGYTF.